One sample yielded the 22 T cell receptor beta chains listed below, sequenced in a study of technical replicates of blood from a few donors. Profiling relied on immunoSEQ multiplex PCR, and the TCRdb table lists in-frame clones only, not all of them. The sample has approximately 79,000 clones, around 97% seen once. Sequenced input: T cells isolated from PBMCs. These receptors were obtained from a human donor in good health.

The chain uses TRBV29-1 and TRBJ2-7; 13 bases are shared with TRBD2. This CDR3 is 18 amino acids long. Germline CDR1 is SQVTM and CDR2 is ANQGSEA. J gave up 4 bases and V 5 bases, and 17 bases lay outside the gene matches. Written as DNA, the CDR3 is TGCAGCGTTCCACGGGGGACGGGGACTAGCGGGATGGGGTACGAGCAGTACTTC. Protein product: CSVPRGTGTSGMGYEQYF.

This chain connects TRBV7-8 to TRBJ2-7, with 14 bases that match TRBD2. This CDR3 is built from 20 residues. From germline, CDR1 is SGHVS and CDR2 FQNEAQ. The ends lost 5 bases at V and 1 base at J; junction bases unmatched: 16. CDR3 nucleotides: TGTGCCAGCAGCCCAGGGGGGTCCGGGACTAGCGGGGGTTTTTCCTACGAGCAGTACTTC. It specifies CASSPGGSGTSGGFSYEQYF.

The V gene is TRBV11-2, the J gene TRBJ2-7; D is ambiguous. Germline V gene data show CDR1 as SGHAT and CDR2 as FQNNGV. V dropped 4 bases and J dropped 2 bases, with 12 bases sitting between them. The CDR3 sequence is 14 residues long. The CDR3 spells CASSSPASAYEQYF. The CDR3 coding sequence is TGTGCCAGCAGCTCCCCCGCCTCGGCCTACGAGCAGTACTTC.

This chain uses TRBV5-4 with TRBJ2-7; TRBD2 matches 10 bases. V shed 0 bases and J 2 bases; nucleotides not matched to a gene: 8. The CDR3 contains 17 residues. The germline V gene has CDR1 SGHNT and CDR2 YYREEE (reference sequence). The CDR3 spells CASSLDGTSGVAYEQYF. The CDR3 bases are TGTGCCAGCAGCTTGGATGGAACTAGCGGGGTCGCCTACGAGCAGTACTTC. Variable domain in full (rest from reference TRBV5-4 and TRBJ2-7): ETGVTQSPTHLIKTRGQQVTLRCSSQSGHNTVSWYQQALGQGPQFIFQYYREEENGRGNFPPRFSGLQFPNYSSELNVNALELDDSALYLCASSLDGTSGVAYEQYFGPGTRLTVT.

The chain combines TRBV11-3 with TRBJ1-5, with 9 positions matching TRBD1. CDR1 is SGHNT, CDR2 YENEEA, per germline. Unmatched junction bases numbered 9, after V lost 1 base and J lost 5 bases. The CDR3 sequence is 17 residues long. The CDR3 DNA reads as TGTGCCAGCAGCTTAGGGACAGGGGCGGGCTTGGATCAGCCCCAGCATTTT. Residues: CASSLGTGAGLDQPQHF.

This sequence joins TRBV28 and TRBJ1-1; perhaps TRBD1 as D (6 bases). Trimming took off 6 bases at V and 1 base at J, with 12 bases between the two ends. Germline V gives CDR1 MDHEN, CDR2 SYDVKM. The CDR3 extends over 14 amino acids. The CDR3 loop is CASREGQKNTEAFF. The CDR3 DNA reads TGTGCCAGCAGGGAAGGACAGAAGAACACTGAAGCTTTCTTT.

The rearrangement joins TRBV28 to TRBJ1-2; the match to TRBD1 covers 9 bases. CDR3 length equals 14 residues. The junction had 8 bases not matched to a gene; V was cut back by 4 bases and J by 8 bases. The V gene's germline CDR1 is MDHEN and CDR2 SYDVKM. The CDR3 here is CASSSGQGSYGYTF. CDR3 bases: TGTGCCAGCAGTTCGGGACAGGGTAGCTACGGCTACACCTTC.

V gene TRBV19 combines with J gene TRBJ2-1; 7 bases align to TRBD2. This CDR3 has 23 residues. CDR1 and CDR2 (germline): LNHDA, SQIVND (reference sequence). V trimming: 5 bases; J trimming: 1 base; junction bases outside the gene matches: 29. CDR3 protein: CASSRAPRSRREAGFWSYNEQFF. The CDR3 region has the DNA TGTGCCAGTAGTCGGGCGCCTAGGTCGAGACGGGAGGCGGGATTTTGGTCCTACAATGAGCAGTTCTTC.

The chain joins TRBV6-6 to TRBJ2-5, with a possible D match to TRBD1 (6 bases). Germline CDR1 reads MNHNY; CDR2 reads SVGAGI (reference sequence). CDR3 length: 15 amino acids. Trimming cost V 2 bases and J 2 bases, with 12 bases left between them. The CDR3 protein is CASSYDARGQETQYF. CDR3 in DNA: TGTGCCAGCAGTTACGATGCCAGGGGTCAAGAGACCCAGTACTTC.

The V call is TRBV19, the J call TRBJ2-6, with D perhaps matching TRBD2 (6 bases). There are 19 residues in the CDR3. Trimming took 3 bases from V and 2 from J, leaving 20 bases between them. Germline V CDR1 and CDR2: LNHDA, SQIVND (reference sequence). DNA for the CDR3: TGTGCCAGTAGTATGCCCCCGGGGCGGGGAGCCCCTGGGGCCAACGTCCTGACTTTC. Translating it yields CASSMPPGRGAPGANVLTF. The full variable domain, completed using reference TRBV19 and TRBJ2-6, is DGGITQSPKYLFRKEGQNVTLSCEQNLNHDAMYWYRQDPGQGLRLIYYSQIVNDFQKGDIAEGYSVSREKKESFPLTVTSAQKNPTAFYLCASSMPPGRGAPGANVLTFGAGSRLTVL.

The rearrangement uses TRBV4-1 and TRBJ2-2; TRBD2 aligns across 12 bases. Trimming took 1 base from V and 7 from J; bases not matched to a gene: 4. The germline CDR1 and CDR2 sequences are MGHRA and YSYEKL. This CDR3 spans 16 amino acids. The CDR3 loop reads CASSQGLAGGFGELFF. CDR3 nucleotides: TGCGCCAGCAGCCAAGGTCTAGCGGGAGGGTTCGGGGAGCTGTTTTTT.

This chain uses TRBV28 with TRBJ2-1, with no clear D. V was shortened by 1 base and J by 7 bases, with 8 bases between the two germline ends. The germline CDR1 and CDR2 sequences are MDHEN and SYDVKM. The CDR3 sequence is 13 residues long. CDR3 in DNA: TGTGCCAGCAGTTTATCAGTGGTGAATGAGCAGTTCTTC. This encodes CASSLSVVNEQFF.

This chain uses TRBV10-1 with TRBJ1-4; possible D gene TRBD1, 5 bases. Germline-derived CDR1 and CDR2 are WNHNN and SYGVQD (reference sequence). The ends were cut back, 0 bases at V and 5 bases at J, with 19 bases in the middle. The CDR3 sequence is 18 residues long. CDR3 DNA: TGCGCCAGCAGTGAGTCGATAGATGGCGGGACCGTCAATGAAAAACTGTTTTTT. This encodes CASSESIDGGTVNEKLFF.

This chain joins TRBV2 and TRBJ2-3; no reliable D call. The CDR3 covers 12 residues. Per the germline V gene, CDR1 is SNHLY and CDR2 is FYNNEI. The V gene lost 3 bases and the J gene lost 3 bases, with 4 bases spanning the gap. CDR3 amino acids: CASSDRTDTQYF. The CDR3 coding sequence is TGTGCCAGCAGTGATCGGACAGATACGCAGTATTTT.

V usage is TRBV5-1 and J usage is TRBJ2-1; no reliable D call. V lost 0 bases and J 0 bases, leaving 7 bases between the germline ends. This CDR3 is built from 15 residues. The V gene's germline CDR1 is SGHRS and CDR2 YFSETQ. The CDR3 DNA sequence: TGCGCCAGCAGCTTGGGTGCGGTCTCCTACAATGAGCAGTTCTTC. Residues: CASSLGAVSYNEQFF.

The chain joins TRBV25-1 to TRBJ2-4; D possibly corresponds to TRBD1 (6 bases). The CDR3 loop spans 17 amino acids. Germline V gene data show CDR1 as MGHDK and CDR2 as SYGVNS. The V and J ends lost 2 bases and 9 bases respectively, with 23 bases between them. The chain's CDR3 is CASSEPYTSSDRAIQYF. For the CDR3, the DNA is TGTGCCAGCAGTGAACCTTATACGTCCTCGGACAGAGCCATTCAGTACTTC.

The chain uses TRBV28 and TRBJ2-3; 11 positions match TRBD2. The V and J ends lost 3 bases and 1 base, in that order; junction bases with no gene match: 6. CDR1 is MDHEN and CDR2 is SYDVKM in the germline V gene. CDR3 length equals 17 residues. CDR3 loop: CASSFSGRGVGTDTQYF. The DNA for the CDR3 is TGTGCCAGCAGTTTTAGCGGGAGGGGTGTCGGCACAGATACGCAGTATTTT.

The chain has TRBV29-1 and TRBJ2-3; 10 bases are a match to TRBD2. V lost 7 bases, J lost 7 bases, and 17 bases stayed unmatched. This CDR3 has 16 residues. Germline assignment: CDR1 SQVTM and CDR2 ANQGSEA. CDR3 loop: CSEIQLGLAGANTQYF. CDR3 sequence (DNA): TGCAGCGAGATTCAACTAGGGCTAGCGGGAGCTAATACGCAGTATTTT.

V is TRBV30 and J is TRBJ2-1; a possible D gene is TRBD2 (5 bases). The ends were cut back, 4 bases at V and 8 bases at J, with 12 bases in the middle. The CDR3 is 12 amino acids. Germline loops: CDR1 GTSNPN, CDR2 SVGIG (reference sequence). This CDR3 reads CAWTPGVDEQFF. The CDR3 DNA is TGTGCCTGGACGCCCGGGGTAGATGAGCAGTTCTTC.

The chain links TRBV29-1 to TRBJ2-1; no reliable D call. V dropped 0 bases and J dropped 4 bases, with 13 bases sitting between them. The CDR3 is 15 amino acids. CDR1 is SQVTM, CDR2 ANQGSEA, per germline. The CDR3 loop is CSVEDAHSAYNEQFF. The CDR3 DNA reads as TGCAGCGTTGAAGATGCACATTCCGCTTACAATGAGCAGTTCTTC.

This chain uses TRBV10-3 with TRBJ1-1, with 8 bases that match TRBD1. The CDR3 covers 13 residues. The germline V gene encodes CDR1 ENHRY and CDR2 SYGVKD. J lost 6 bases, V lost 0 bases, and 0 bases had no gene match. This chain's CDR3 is CAISESQGAEAFF. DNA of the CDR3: TGTGCCATCAGTGAGTCACAGGGGGCTGAAGCTTTCTTT.

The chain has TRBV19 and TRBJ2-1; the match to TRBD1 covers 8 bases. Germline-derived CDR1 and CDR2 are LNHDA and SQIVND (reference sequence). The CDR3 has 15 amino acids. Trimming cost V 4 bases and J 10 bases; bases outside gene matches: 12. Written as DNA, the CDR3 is TGTGCCAGTAGTACCCATGCGGGACAGGACTGGGAGCAGTTCTTC. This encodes CASSTHAGQDWEQFF. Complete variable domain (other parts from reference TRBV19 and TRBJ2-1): DGGITQSPKYLFRKEGQNVTLSCEQNLNHDAMYWYRQDPGQGLRLIYYSQIVNDFQKGDIAEGYSVSREKKESFPLTVTSAQKNPTAFYLCASSTHAGQDWEQFFGPGTRLTVL.